A single sample gave rise to the 27 T cell receptor beta chains below, sequenced in a study of CD8 T cells in Susac syndrome. The RNA, about 0.45 to 1 ug, was put through reverse transcription using random hexamers. TCRdb reanalysed the immunoSEQ multiplex PCR reads using MiXCR and keeps one entry per CDR3 protein. The sample consists of about 400,000 distinct CDR3 sequences, around 85% of them appearing once. Sequenced sample: CD8+ T cells from PBMCs. These receptors were obtained from a human donor with multiple sclerosis.

The chain employs TRBV13 and TRBJ2-2; 11 nucleotides match TRBD2. Germline CDR1 PRHDT, CDR2 FYEKMQ (reference sequence). The CDR3 extends over 16 amino acids. V was pared by 5 bases and J by 4 bases, with 6 bases of the junction left unmatched. As DNA, the CDR3 is TGTGCCAGCAGCGAACTAGCGGGAGCTACCACCGGGGAGCTGTTTTTT. Translation: CASSELAGATTGELFF.

The CDR3 region has the DNA TGTGCCAGCCGCCCAGGGATGAACACTGAAGCTTTCTTT. Translation: CASRPGMNTEAFF. The rearrangement uses TRBV14 and TRBJ1-1; D is perhaps TRBD1 (5 bases). V was pared by 8 bases and J by 0 bases, with 10 bases between. Germline CDR1 is SGHDN and CDR2 is FVKESK. The CDR3 totals 13 residues.

The chain recombines TRBV6-4 with TRBJ2-2; perhaps TRBD2 as D (5 bases). This CDR3 has 14 amino acids. Trimming shortened V by 3 bases and J by 4 bases, and 9 bases separated the two germline ends. Germline V gene sequence: CDR1 MRHNA, CDR2 SNTAGT. CDR3 sequence reads: CASSEGEGTGELFF. DNA of the CDR3: TGTGCCAGCAGTGAGGGAGAAGGCACCGGGGAGCTGTTTTTT.

The rearrangement joins TRBV12-3 or TRBV12-4 to TRBJ2-4; 7 bases match TRBD2. V trimming: 7 bases; J trimming: 7 bases; junction bases outside the gene matches: 10. The CDR3 consists of 14 residues. Here the CDR3 reads CASNTGGVRNIQYF. The CDR3 nucleotides read TGTGCCAGCAATACTGGGGGGGTTAGGAACATTCAGTACTTC.

The chain uses TRBV5-1 and TRBJ2-1, with 11 positions matching TRBD2. Germline CDR1 SGHRS, CDR2 YFSETQ. The CDR3 loop spans 15 amino acids. The trim removed 3 bases at V and 6 bases at J, leaving 5 bases unmatched. This CDR3 reads CASSSGTSGFNEQFF. The CDR3 DNA follows: TGCGCCAGCAGCTCCGGGACTAGCGGTTTCAATGAGCAGTTCTTC.

V and J are TRBV10-3 and TRBJ2-7; D is uncertain. Germline CDR1 ENHRY, CDR2 SYGVKD. V was pared by 7 bases and J by 1 base, with 11 bases between. The CDR3 has 13 residues. The CDR3 region is CAITTTESYEQYF. The CDR3 DNA is TGTGCCATCACAACGACCGAGTCCTACGAGCAGTACTTC.

The gene calls are TRBV28 and TRBJ1-1; TRBD1 matches 7 bases. The V segment lost 5 bases and the J segment 4 bases; nucleotides outside the gene matches: 4. The CDR3 contains 13 residues. The germline CDR1 and CDR2 sequences are MDHEN and SYDVKM. The CDR3 here is CASSRQGPTEAFF. CDR3 DNA: TGTGCCAGCAGTCGACAGGGCCCCACTGAAGCTTTCTTT.

With regard to this clonotype: One end of the junction does not line up with germline, which may come from a read error. V gene TRBV5-1 combines with J gene TRBJ1-1; D gene uncertain. In germline, CDR1 is SGHRS, CDR2 YFSETQ. This CDR3 is built from 14 residues. The CDR3 coding sequence is TGTGCCAGCAGTTTGGTAGCAGGGAACACTGAAGCTTTCTTT. It encodes CASSLVAGNTEAFF.

In its sample, this clonotype was seen a few times. The chain has TRBV6-2 or TRBV6-3 and TRBJ2-1; 8 bases fit TRBD2. CDR3 length equals 17 residues. Trimming removed 0 bases from V and 3 bases from J; junction bases left unmatched: 7. The germline V gene has CDR1 MNHEY and CDR2 SVGEGT. This chain's CDR3 is CASSYSSVTSGYNEQFF. In DNA form, the CDR3 reads TGTGCCAGCAGTTACTCGAGTGTCACTAGCGGCTACAATGAGCAGTTCTTC.

DNA of the CDR3: TGTGCCAGCAGTACCCTCTCGGGGGAGCAGTACTTC. Translation: CASSTLSGEQYF. V and J are TRBV6-5 and TRBJ2-7, with D tentatively TRBD2 (5 bases). CDR1 is MNHEY and CDR2 is SVGAGI in the germline V gene. V was trimmed by 5 bases and J by 7 bases, leaving 12 bases between them. The CDR3 covers 12 residues.

The rearrangement links TRBV5-1 to TRBJ2-7; no clear D. Germline V CDR1 and CDR2: SGHRS, YFSETQ. CDR3 size: 12 residues. Trimming cost V 3 bases and J 4 bases, with 8 bases left between them. This CDR3 reads CASSWNGYEQYF. CDR3 nucleotide sequence: TGCGCCAGCAGCTGGAACGGGTACGAGCAGTACTTC.

The DNA for the CDR3 is TGCAGTGCTAGAGATCAGGGGACTAGCGGGAGTTTCGAGACCCAGTACTTC. Protein product: CSARDQGTSGSFETQYF. The V gene is TRBV20-1, the J gene TRBJ2-5; 14 bases are shared with TRBD2. The CDR3 is 17 amino acids. V gave up 0 bases and J gave up 5 bases; unmatched junction bases: 8. Looked up from germline, CDR1 is DFQATT and CDR2 is SNEGSKA (reference sequence).

V and J are TRBV4-1 and TRBJ1-2, with TRBD1 matching 7 bases. V dropped 4 bases and J dropped 5; count of bases not matched to a gene: 10. CDR3 length equals 15 residues. Germline V gives CDR1 MGHRA, CDR2 YSYEKL. The CDR3 DNA reads as TGCGCCAGCAGCCGCATAGACAGGGAGGGGTATGGCTACACCTTC. Amino acids: CASSRIDREGYGYTF.

This sequence joins TRBV28 and TRBJ1-5, with no clear D. V was cut by 5 bases and J by 3 bases, with 17 bases left in between. The CDR3 is 16 amino acids. The germline V gene encodes CDR1 MDHEN and CDR2 SYDVKM. The CDR3 is CASSPGMRVVNQPQHF. As DNA, the CDR3 is TGTGCCAGCAGTCCTGGTATGAGAGTGGTCAATCAGCCCCAGCATTTT.

The chain uses TRBV30 and TRBJ2-3, with 8 nucleotides matching TRBD2. CDR3 length: 15 amino acids. Per germline, CDR1 GTSNPN and CDR2 SVGIG (reference sequence). J was trimmed by 2 bases and V by 5 bases; bases with no gene match: 9. CDR3 in DNA: TGTGCCTGGTCGAGGGCTAGCGGGTCCACAGATACGCAGTATTTT. It is translated as CAWSRASGSTDTQYF.

This chain uses TRBV29-1 with TRBJ2-7, with 10 bases matching TRBD1. This CDR3 region has 12 residues. CDR1 is SQVTM and CDR2 is ANQGSEA in the germline V gene. With 5 bases clipped from V and 4 bases from J, the junction kept 2 bases outside the gene matches. CDR3 DNA: TGCAGCGTTACGGGACAGGGGTACGAGCAGTACTTC. As protein: CSVTGQGYEQYF.

The chain joins TRBV19 to TRBJ2-1, with 10 bases fitting TRBD2. In germline, CDR1 is LNHDA, CDR2 SQIVND (reference sequence). The trim removed 7 bases at V and 0 bases at J, leaving 9 bases unmatched. This CDR3 comprises 17 residues. The CDR3 coding sequence is TGTGCCAGTACCCCTGTGGCTAGCGGGAGCTCCTACAATGAGCAGTTCTTC. Translating it yields CASTPVASGSSYNEQFF.

This clonotype is a singleton in its sample. The chain is built from TRBV5-4 and TRBJ1-1; D is unresolved. Germline V gene lookup returns CDR1 SGHNT and CDR2 YYREEE (reference sequence). The CDR3 is made up of 12 amino acids. The V end was cut by 4 bases, the J end by 3 bases, with 7 bases between. The CDR3 region has the DNA TGTGCCAGCAGCGAATATGACACTGAAGCTTTCTTT. Amino acid sequence: CASSEYDTEAFF.

The J gene is TRBJ1-1, the V gene TRBV27; a weak D match, TRBD1 (6 bases). Trimming removed 6 bases from V and 0 bases from J, with 17 bases in between. Germline loops: CDR1 MNHEY, CDR2 SMNVEV (reference sequence). The CDR3 is 16 residues long. The CDR3 coding sequence is TGTGCCAGCAGGCAAAGGCTTCGGGACATGAACACTGAAGCTTTCTTT. The encoded protein is CASRQRLRDMNTEAFF.

This clonotype has only a few counts. The chain links TRBV6-1 to TRBJ2-6, with D perhaps being TRBD1 or TRBD2 (5 bases each). Germline V gene sequence: CDR1 MNHNS, CDR2 SASEGT. With 6 bases removed from V and 0 bases from J, the gap between germline ends came to 18 bases. This CDR3 is built from 18 residues. As DNA, the CDR3 is TGTGCCAGCAGCTCCCCTCAAGAGGGGAACTCTGGGGCCAACGTCCTGACTTTC. It is translated as CASSSPQEGNSGANVLTF.

The chain combines TRBV12-3 or TRBV12-4 with TRBJ2-3; TRBD2 matches at 8 bases. V trimming: 5 bases; J trimming: 2 bases; junction bases outside the gene matches: 12. This CDR3 is built from 17 residues. The CDR3 is CASSHPGGGRNTDTQYF. Written as DNA, the CDR3 is TGTGCCAGCAGTCACCCCGGGGGGGGGCGCAACACAGATACGCAGTATTTT.

The genes are TRBV2 and TRBJ1-1; D gene unclear. The germline V and J ends were trimmed by 4 bases and 6 bases, with 9 bases remaining between them. The CDR3 loop spans 12 amino acids. Germline-derived CDR1 and CDR2 are SNHLY and FYNNEI. The CDR3 region has the DNA TGTGCCAGCAGTGGTCACACTTCTGAAGCTTTCTTT. This sequence encodes CASSGHTSEAFF. Looking up the rest from reference TRBV2 and TRBJ1-1 gives the full variable domain: EPEVTQTPSHQVTQMGQEVILRCVPISNHLYFYWYRQILGQKVEFLVSFYNNEISEKSEIFDDQFSVERPDGSNFTLKIRSTKLEDSAMYFCASSGHTSEAFFGQGTRLTVV.

The chain combines TRBV27 with TRBJ2-7, with D possibly matching TRBD1 (6 bases). V lost 4 bases, J lost 4 bases, and 14 bases lay in between. This CDR3 region has 14 residues. Germline lookup yields CDR1 MNHEY and CDR2 SMNVEV (reference sequence). CDR3 in amino acids: CASSYNGQTYEQYF. CDR3 nucleotides: TGTGCCAGCAGTTATAATGGACAGACTTACGAGCAGTACTTC.

The rearrangement links TRBV4-1 to TRBJ1-5; 9 nucleotides align to TRBD1. V dropped 2 bases and J dropped 5; count of bases not matched to a gene: 7. CDR1 and CDR2 (germline): MGHRA, YSYEKL. The CDR3 is 16 residues long. CDR3 DNA: TGCGCCAGCAGCCAACTGGGACAGGGACCCCATCAGCCCCAGCATTTT. This encodes CASSQLGQGPHQPQHF.

This clonotype was picked up a small number of times. The CDR3 loop reads CASSYSAEYNEQFF. Here the CDR3 DNA reads TGTGCCAGCAGTTACTCTGCAGAATACAATGAGCAGTTCTTC. This chain uses TRBV6-5 with TRBJ2-1; D remains ambiguous. The CDR3 is 14 residues long. The germline V gene has CDR1 MNHEY and CDR2 SVGAGI. Trimming removed 0 bases at V and 4 bases at J, with 7 bases between.

The CDR3, as DNA: TGCGCCAGCAGCCTAATTAACGGGGCAGATACGCAGTATTTT. Translating it yields CASSLINGADTQYF. The chain is built from TRBV5-1 and TRBJ2-3, with a weak D call TRBD2 (5 bases). Trimming stripped 4 bases from V and 4 bases from J, with 13 bases between. Germline V gene data show CDR1 as SGHRS and CDR2 as YFSETQ. The CDR3 consists of 14 residues.

The J gene is TRBJ2-7, the V gene TRBV4-1; D ambiguous. The CDR3 loop spans 14 amino acids. The germline V and J ends were trimmed by 3 bases and 2 bases, with 11 bases remaining between them. Germline V gene lookup returns CDR1 MGHRA and CDR2 YSYEKL. In DNA form, the CDR3 reads TGCGCCAGCAGCCACGAGGCAGTTACCTACGAGCAGTACTTC. Amino acid sequence: CASSHEAVTYEQYF.